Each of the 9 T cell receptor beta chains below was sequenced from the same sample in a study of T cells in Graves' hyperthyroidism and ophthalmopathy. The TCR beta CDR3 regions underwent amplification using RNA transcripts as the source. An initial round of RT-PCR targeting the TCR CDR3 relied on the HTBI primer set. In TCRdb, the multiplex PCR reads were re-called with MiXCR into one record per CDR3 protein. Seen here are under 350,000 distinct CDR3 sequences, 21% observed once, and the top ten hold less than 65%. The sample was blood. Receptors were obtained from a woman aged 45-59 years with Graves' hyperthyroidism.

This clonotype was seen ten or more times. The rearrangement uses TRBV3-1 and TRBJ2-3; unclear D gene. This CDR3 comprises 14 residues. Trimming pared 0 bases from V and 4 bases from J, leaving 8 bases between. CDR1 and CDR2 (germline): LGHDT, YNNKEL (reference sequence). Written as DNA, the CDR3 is TGTGCCAGCAGCCAAGATGGGGTATCAGATACGCAGTATTTT. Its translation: CASSQDGVSDTQYF.

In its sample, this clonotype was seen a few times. CDR3 sequence reads: CASSLVSGPTGELFF. The CDR3 region has the DNA TGTGCCAGCAGCTTAGTATCAGGGCCCACCGGGGAGCTGTTTTTT. The chain joins TRBV13 to TRBJ2-2; a possible D gene is TRBD1 (5 bases). The CDR3 consists of 15 residues. CDR1 and CDR2 from the germline V gene are PRHDT and FYEKMQ (reference sequence). Trimming stripped 1 base from V and 4 bases from J, with 10 bases between.

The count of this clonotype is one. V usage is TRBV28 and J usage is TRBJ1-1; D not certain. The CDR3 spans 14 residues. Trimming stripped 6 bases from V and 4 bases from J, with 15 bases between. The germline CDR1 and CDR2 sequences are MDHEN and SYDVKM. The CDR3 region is CASREGSQATEAFF. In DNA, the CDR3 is TGTGCCAGCAGAGAAGGAAGCCAGGCCACTGAAGCTTTCTTT.

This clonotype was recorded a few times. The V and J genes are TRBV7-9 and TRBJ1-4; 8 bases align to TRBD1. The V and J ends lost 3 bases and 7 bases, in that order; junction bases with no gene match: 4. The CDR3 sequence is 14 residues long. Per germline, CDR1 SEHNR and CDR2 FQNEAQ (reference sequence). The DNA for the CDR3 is TGTGCCAGCAGCTTGGACAGGGAGCCTGAAAAACTGTTTTTT. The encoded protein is CASSLDREPEKLFF.

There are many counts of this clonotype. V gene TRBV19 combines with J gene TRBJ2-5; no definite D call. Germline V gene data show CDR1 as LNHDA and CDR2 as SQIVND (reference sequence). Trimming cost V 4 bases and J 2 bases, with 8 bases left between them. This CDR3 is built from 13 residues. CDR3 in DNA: TGTGCCAGTAGTAGGGCCTTTCAAGAGACCCAGTACTTC. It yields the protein CASSRAFQETQYF.

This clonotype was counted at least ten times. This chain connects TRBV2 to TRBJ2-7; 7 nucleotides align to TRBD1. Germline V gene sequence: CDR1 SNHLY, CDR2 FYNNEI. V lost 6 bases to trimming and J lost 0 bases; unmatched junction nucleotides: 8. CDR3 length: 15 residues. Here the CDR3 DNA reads TGTGCCAGCAGCCACACGACAGGGACCTCCTACGAGCAGTACTTC. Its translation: CASSHTTGTSYEQYF.

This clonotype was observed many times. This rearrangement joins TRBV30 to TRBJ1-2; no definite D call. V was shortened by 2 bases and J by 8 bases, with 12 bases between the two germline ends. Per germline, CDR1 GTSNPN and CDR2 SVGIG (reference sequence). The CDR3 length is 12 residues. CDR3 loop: CAWSFTFWGYTF. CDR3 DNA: TGTGCCTGGAGTTTTACGTTTTGGGGCTACACCTTC.

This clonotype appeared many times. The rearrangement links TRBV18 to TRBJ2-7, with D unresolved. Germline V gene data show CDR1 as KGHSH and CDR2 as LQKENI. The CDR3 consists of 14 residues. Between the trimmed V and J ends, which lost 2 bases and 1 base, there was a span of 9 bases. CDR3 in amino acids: CASSPWQSSYEQYF. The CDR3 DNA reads TGTGCCAGCTCACCATGGCAGTCTTCCTACGAGCAGTACTTC. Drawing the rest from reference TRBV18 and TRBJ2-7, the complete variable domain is NAGVMQNPRHLVRRRGQEARLRCSPMKGHSHVYWYRQLPEEGLKFMVYLQKENIIDESGMPKERFSAEFPKEGPSILRIQQVVRGDSAAYFCASSPWQSSYEQYFGPGTRLTVT.

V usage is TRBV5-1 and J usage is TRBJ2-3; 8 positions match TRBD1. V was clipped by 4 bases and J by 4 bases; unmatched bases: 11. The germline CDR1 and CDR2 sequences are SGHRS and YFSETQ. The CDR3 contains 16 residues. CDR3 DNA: TGCGCCAGCAGCACGCGGACAGGGTTCCGCGCAGATACGCAGTATTTT. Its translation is CASSTRTGFRADTQYF.